These 4 T cell receptor beta chains share one sample of origin, sequenced in a study of cytomegalovirus exposure and HLA in healthy donors. The PCR was carried out with 60 Vbeta primers and 13 Jbeta primers. Using immunoSEQ multiplex PCR, the repertoire was profiled, and TCRdb retains in-frame clones only, with some absent. The data show about 200,000 clones, roughly 80% seen once. The sequenced sample was PBMCs. The source is a man aged 40-50 years in good health and CMV-seronegative.

V and J are TRBV5-6 and TRBJ2-7; TRBD2 matches 14 bases. CDR3 length equals 15 residues. V lost 3 bases and J lost 4; bases outside the gene matches: 3. Per the germline V gene, CDR1 is SGHDT and CDR2 is YYEEEE. The CDR3 sequence: CASSYRLAGGYEQYF. The CDR3 DNA follows: TGTGCCAGCAGCTACCGACTAGCGGGGGGGTACGAGCAGTACTTC. The variable domain in full, completed from reference TRBV5-6 and TRBJ2-7, reads DAGVTQSPTHLIKTRGQQVTLRCSPKSGHDTVSWYQQALGQGPQFIFQYYEEEERQRGNFPDRFSGHQFPNYSSELNVNALLLGDSALYLCASSYRLAGGYEQYFGPGTRLTVT.

The V call is TRBV7-6, the J call TRBJ1-4, with a tentative D call TRBD1 (5 bases). The ends were cut back, 5 bases at V and 3 bases at J, with 13 bases in the middle. The CDR3 is made up of 15 amino acids. Germline CDR1 is SGHVS and CDR2 is FNYEAQ. CDR3 region: CASSRIGGPNEKLFF. CDR3 nucleotides: TGTGCCAGCAGCCGAATCGGGGGTCCTAATGAAAAACTGTTTTTT.

This chain joins TRBV9 and TRBJ2-5; 9 nucleotides align to TRBD2. V shed 3 bases, J shed 2 bases, and the junction held 5 bases outside the gene matches. The germline V gene has CDR1 SGDLS and CDR2 YYNGEE. This CDR3 contains 15 residues. The CDR3 protein is CASSGGSGGQETQYF. As DNA, the CDR3 is TGTGCCAGCAGCGGTGGTAGCGGGGGTCAAGAGACCCAGTACTTC.

The rearrangement joins TRBV25-1 to TRBJ2-7; D is unclear. CDR1 and CDR2 (germline): MGHDK, SYGVNS. Trimming pared 4 bases from V and 1 base from J, leaving 8 bases between. The CDR3 runs 13 residues. CDR3: CASSGSGSYEQYF. CDR3 in DNA: TGTGCCAGCAGTGGGTCAGGATCCTACGAGCAGTACTTC.